These T cell receptor beta chains were read from a single sample in a study of T cell responses to AZD1222 COVID-19 vaccine. TCRdb's table, derived via immunoSEQ multiplex PCR, lists solely in-frame clones and lacks some. The sample includes about 140,000 clones, 70% to 90% of them seen just once. The sample was peripheral blood, taken 28 days after the second AZD1222 dose. The receptor set was obtained from an adult who received the AZD1222 COVID-19 vaccine. The CDR3 runs from the conserved cysteine through the conserved F or W. The order of the fields is V gene, D gene, J gene, clone size, CDR3 protein, CDR3 DNA. The D gene is left open where the match is weak. Some rows mark clone size as missing; the rest say once, few, many or name a class of expanded clone.

TRBV30	.	TRBJ2-1	.	CAWNRDTYNEQFF	TGTGCCTGGAACCGGGACACCTACAATGAGCAGTTCTTC
TRBV7-9	.	TRBJ2-2	few	CATTSRPLFF	TGTGCCACCACATCCCGGCCTCTGTTTTTT
TRBV19	.	TRBJ2-3	.	CASSSSRVDADTQYF	TGTGCCAGTAGTAGTTCTCGAGTGGACGCAGATACGCAGTATTTT
TRBV30	.	TRBJ1-4	.	CAWTHSVRGRSEKLFF	TGTGCCTGGACCCATTCCGTGAGGGGCCGTTCTGAAAAACTGTTTTTT
TRBV28	.	TRBJ1-5	.	CASARRGNQPQHF	TGTGCCAGCGCCAGGAGGGGCAATCAGCCCCAGCATTTT
TRBV5-4	TRBD1	TRBJ2-2	.	CASKTGTGGSGELFF	TGTGCCAGCAAAACCGGGACAGGGGGTTCCGGGGAGCTGTTTTTT
TRBV30	.	TRBJ2-7	.	CAWEAGAGMFYEQYF	TGTGCCTGGGAAGCTGGGGCAGGGATGTTCTACGAGCAGTACTTC
TRBV7-2	TRBD2	TRBJ2-7	.	CASSLGGGMGYEQYF	TGTGCCAGCAGCCTCGGGGGGGGTATGGGTTACGAGCAGTACTTC
TRBV28	TRBD2	TRBJ2-2	.	CASSLTSGSNTGELFF	TGTGCCAGCAGTTTAACTAGCGGGAGTAACACCGGGGAGCTGTTTTTT
TRBV5-4	TRBD2	TRBJ2-5	.	CASSKGLAGGQETQYF	TGTGCCAGCAGCAAAGGACTAGCGGGGGGCCAAGAGACCCAGTACTTC
TRBV3-1/TRBV3-2	.	TRBJ1-1	.	CASSSAFQGRHEAFF	TGTGCCAGCAGCTCAGCATTTCAGGGGCGGCATGAAGCTTTCTTT
TRBV4-2	TRBD2	TRBJ2-7	.	CASSQPGGTSGSYEQYF	TGTGCCAGCAGCCAACCGGGTGGGACTAGCGGCTCCTACGAGCAGTACTTC
TRBV28	TRBD1	TRBJ2-5	.	CASSPQGWETQYF	TGTGCCAGCAGTCCACAGGGGTGGGAGACCCAGTACTTC
TRBV6-2/TRBV6-3	.	TRBJ1-1	.	CASSYWRTAEAFF	TGTGCCAGCAGTTACTGGCGGACAGCTGAAGCTTTCTTT
TRBV2	TRBD2	TRBJ2-1	.	CASSETGGSYNEQFF	TGTGCCAGCAGTGAAACGGGGGGCTCCTACAATGAGCAGTTCTTC
TRBV5-5	TRBD1	TRBJ1-2	.	CASSKPGQGYGYTF	TGTGCCAGCAGCAAACCGGGACAGGGCTATGGCTACACCTTC
TRBV2	.	TRBJ2-1	.	CASSEAGLGGFF	TGTGCCAGCAGTGAAGCAGGGCTCGGGGGGTTCTTC
TRBV18	.	TRBJ1-1	.	CASSPREDMNTEAFF	TGTGCCAGCTCACCCAGGGAAGACATGAACACTGAAGCTTTCTTT
TRBV9	.	TRBJ1-4	few	CASSVGGAATNEKLFF	TGTGCCAGCAGCGTAGGAGGGGCTGCAACTAATGAAAAACTGTTTTTT
TRBV19	TRBD1	TRBJ2-7	.	CASRGTGGSYEQYF	TGTGCCAGTAGAGGGACAGGGGGCTCCTACGAGCAGTACTTC
TRBV11-2	.	TRBJ2-7	once	CASSSDVHQSYEQYF	TGTGCCAGCAGCTCGGACGTACACCAAAGCTACGAGCAGTACTTC
TRBV3-1/TRBV3-2	.	TRBJ2-7	.	CASSPRRRAAVF	TGTGCCAGCAGCCCGCGCAGGAGGGCCGCCGTGTTC
TRBV7-8	.	TRBJ2-3	.	CASSPRARVDDTQYF	TGTGCCAGCAGCCCCCGAGCCCGCGTGGATGATACGCAGTATTTT
TRBV3-1/TRBV3-2	.	TRBJ2-7	.	CASSQQRYEQYF	TGTGCCAGCAGCCAACAGCGCTACGAGCAGTACTTC